This T cell receptor beta chain was retrieved from a study of T cell responses to AZD1222 COVID-19 vaccine. A note on this clone: Its matching antigen is unknown.

Study observations and caveats: The donors showed a predominance of white British ancestry and of females, with possible underestimation of clonal diversity. Regions left unmutated in variants are reportedly the target of nearly half of spike-specific TCRs. At study baseline, merely six AZD1222 recipients were seropositive. CD4 TCRs covered the whole spike, strongest at regions 160-218 and 743-854.

TCRdb's copy holds only in-frame clones and misses some; the assay was immunoSEQ multiplex PCR. The sample records fewer than 100,000 clones, roughly 90% being singletons. The CDR3 totals 15 residues. Germline values: CDR1 SGHAT, CDR2 FQNNGV. Trimming cost V 0 bases and J 6 bases, with 11 bases left between them. Sample: peripheral blood, taken 28 days after the second AZD1222 dose. The TCR originated in an adult who received the AZD1222 COVID-19 vaccine. This chain links TRBV11-2 with TRBJ2-2; D is uncertain. DNA of the CDR3: TGTGCCAGCAGCTTAGAGGGCAGGCGCGCCGGGGAGCTGTTTTTT. It is translated as CASSLEGRRAGELFF.